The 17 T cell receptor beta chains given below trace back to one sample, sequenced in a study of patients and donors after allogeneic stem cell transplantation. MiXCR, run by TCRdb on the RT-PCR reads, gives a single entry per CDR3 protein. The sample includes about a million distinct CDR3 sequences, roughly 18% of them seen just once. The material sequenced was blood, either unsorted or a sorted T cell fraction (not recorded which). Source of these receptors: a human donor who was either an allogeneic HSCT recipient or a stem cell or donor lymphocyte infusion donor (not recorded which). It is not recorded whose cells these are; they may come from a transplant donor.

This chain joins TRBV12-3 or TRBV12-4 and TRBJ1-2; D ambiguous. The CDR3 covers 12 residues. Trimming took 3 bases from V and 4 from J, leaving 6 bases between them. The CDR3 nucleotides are TGTGCCAGCAGTTTTCTCGGCTATGGCTACACCTTC. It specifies CASSFLGYGYTF.

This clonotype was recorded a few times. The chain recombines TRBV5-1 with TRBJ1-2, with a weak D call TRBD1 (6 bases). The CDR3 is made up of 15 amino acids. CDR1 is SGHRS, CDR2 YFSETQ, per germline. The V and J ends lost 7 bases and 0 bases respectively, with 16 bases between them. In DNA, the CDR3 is TGCGCCAGCCGCGCAGAGGACAGAGCTAACTATGGCTACACCTTC. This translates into CASRAEDRANYGYTF.

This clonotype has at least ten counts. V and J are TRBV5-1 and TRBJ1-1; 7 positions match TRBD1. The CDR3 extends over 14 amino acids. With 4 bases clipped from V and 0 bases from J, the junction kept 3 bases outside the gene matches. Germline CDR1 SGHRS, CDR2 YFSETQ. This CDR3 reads CASSVDRLNTEAFF. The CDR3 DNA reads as TGCGCCAGCAGCGTGGACAGGCTGAACACTGAAGCTTTCTTT.

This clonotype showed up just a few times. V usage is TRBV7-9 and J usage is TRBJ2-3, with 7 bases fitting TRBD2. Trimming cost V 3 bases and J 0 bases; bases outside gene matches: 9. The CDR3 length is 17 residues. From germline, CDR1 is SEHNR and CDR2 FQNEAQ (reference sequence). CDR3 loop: CASSFGRGRTSTDTQYF. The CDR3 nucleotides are TGTGCCAGCAGCTTCGGGCGGGGGAGGACTAGCACAGATACGCAGTATTTT.

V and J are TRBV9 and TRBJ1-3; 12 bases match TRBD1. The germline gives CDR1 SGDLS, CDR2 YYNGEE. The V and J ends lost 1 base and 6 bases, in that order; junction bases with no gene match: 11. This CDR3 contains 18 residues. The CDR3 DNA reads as TGTGCCAGCAGCGTAACTTCAACTTGGGACAGGGGGCCAAACACCATATATTTT. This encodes CASSVTSTWDRGPNTIYF.

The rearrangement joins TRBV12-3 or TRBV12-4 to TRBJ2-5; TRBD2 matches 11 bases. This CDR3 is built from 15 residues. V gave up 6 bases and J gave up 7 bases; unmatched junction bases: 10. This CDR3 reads CASSNSGGAKVTQYF. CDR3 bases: TGTGCCAGCAGCAATAGCGGGGGGGCAAAGGTGACCCAGTACTTC.

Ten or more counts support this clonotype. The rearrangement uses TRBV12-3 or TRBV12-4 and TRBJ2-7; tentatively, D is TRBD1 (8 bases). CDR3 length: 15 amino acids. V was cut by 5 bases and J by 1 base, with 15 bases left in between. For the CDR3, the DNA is TGTGCCAGCAGTCGAGGACAGGGAGGGTCCTACGAGCAGTACTTC. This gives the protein CASSRGQGGSYEQYF.

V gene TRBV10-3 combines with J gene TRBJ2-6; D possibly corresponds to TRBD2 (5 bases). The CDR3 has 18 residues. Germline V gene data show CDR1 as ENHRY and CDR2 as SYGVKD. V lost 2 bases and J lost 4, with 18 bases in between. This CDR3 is CAISEARGWMAGANVLTF. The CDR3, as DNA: TGTGCCATCAGTGAGGCTCGAGGGTGGATGGCGGGGGCCAACGTCCTGACTTTC.

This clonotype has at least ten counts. The CDR3 is CASSTPRLSYEQYF. CDR3 in DNA: TGTGCCAGCAGTACCCCTCGACTCTCCTACGAGCAGTACTTC. The chain is built from TRBV6-1 and TRBJ2-7; D is unclear. Deletions cut 5 bases from V and 0 bases from J, with 11 bases between. CDR3 length: 14 amino acids. The V gene's germline CDR1 is MNHNS and CDR2 SASEGT.

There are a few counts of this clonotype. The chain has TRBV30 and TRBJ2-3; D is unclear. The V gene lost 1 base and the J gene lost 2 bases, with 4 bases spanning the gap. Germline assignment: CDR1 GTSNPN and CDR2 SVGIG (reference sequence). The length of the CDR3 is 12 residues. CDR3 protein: CAWSALTDTQYF. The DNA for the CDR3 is TGTGCCTGGAGTGCTCTCACAGATACGCAGTATTTT.

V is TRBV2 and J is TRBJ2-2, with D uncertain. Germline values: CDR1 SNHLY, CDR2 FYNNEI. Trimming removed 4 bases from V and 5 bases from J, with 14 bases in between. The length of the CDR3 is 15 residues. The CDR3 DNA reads TGTGCCAGCAGTGCTAATAGCCGTCCGACCGGGGAGCTGTTTTTT. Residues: CASSANSRPTGELFF. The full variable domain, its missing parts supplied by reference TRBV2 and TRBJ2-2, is EPEVTQTPSHQVTQMGQEVILRCVPISNHLYFYWYRQILGQKVEFLVSFYNNEISEKSEIFDDQFSVERPDGSNFTLKIRSTKLEDSAMYFCASSANSRPTGELFFGEGSRLTVL.

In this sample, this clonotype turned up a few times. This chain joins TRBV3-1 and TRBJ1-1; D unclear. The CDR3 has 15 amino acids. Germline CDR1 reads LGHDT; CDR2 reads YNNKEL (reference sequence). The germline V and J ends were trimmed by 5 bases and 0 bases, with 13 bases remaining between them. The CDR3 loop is CASSTQDKMNTEAFF. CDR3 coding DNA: TGTGCCAGCAGCACCCAGGATAAGATGAACACTGAAGCTTTCTTT.

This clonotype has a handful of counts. The DNA for the CDR3 is TGCGCCAGCAGCGCACTAGCGGAGGGTTACAATGAGCAGTTCTTC. This encodes CASSALAEGYNEQFF. V is TRBV5-1 and J is TRBJ2-1; TRBD2 matches 8 bases. V shed 4 bases and J 4 bases; nucleotides not matched to a gene: 7. Germline-derived CDR1 and CDR2 are SGHRS and YFSETQ. The CDR3 is 15 residues long. The full variable domain, with the rest looked up from reference TRBV5-1 and TRBJ2-1, is KAGVTQTPRYLIKTRGQQVTLSCSPISGHRSVSWYQQTPGQGLQFLFEYFSETQRNKGNFPGRFSGRQFSNSRSEMNVSTLELGDSALYLCASSALAEGYNEQFFGPGTRLTVL.

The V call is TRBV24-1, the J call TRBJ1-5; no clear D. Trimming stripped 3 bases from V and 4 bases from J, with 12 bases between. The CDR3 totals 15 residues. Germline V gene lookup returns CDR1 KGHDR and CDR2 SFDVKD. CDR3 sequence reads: CATSDNRERNQPQHF. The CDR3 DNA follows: TGTGCCACCAGTGATAATAGGGAGCGAAATCAGCCCCAGCATTTT.

The CDR3 coding sequence is TGTGCCACCAGTCGGAACAGCGGGTACACCGGGGAGCTGTTTTTT. Translating gives CATSRNSGYTGELFF. This chain joins TRBV24-1 and TRBJ2-2; possibly TRBD2 for D (6 bases). Trimming shortened V by 6 bases and J by 3 bases, and 13 bases separated the two germline ends. Per germline, CDR1 KGHDR and CDR2 SFDVKD. This CDR3 is 15 amino acids long.

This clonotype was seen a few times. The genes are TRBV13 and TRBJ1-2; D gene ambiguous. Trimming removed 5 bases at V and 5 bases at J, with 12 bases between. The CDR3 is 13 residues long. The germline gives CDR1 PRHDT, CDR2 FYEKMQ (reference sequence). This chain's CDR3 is CASSPREYYGYTF. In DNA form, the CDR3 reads TGTGCCAGCAGCCCCCGCGAGTATTATGGCTACACCTTC.

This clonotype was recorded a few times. CDR3 protein: CATSPGGGLLKDTQYF. Here the CDR3 DNA reads TGTGCCACCAGCCCGGGGGGGGGACTTCTTAAGGATACGCAGTATTTT. The chain uses TRBV15 and TRBJ2-3; 8 bases are shared with TRBD2. The V segment lost 5 bases and the J segment 6 bases; nucleotides outside the gene matches: 13. The CDR3 is 16 residues long. The germline CDR1 and CDR2 sequences are LNHNV and YYDKDF (reference sequence).